Each of the 29 T cell receptor beta chains below was sequenced from the same sample in a study of cytomegalovirus exposure and HLA in healthy donors. PCR employed 60 Vbeta and 13 Jbeta primers. TCRdb's table, derived via immunoSEQ multiplex PCR, lists solely in-frame clones and lacks some. The sample includes roughly 160,000 clones, roughly four fifths of them seen just once. The sample was PBMCs. These receptor sequences come from a woman in her 50s in good health and CMV-seronegative.

This clone was detected a few times. This chain joins TRBV13 and TRBJ2-7, with a weak D call TRBD1 (6 bases). The CDR3 has 15 residues. The V end was cut by 3 bases, the J end by 3 bases, with 15 bases between. The germline V gene has CDR1 PRHDT and CDR2 FYEKMQ (reference sequence). CDR3 sequence: CASSFRTESSYEQYF. The CDR3 coding sequence is TGTGCCAGCAGCTTTCGGACAGAATCGAGCTACGAGCAGTACTTC. Complete variable domain (other parts from reference TRBV13 and TRBJ2-7): AAGVIQSPRHLIKEKRETATLKCYPIPRHDTVYWYQQGPGQDPQFLISFYEKMQSDKGSIPDRFSAQQFSDYHSELNMSSLELGDSALYFCASSFRTESSYEQYFGPGTRLTVT.

The chain has TRBV2 and TRBJ1-1; D is undetermined. V gave up 4 bases and J gave up 6 bases, with 12 bases separating them. The germline V gene has CDR1 SNHLY and CDR2 FYNNEI. CDR3 size: 13 residues. The CDR3 spells CASSVKFGAEAFF. CDR3 bases: TGTGCCAGCAGTGTAAAATTCGGGGCTGAAGCTTTCTTT.

CDR3 sequence (DNA): TGTGCCAGCAGCCCTAGTGTTATCGGGACTAGTTTTGATGATGAGCAGTTCTTC. Translating it yields CASSPSVIGTSFDDEQFF. The chain couples TRBV7-9 to TRBJ2-1; 8 bases fit TRBD2. Trimming removed 5 bases from V and 8 bases from J; junction bases left unmatched: 20. Germline CDR1 SEHNR, CDR2 FQNEAQ (reference sequence). This CDR3 has 18 residues.

This clone appeared once. CDR3 region: CAIRGQGGTEAFF. The DNA of the CDR3 is TGTGCCATCAGGGGACAGGGTGGAACTGAAGCTTTCTTT. V is TRBV10-3 and J is TRBJ1-1, with 9 bases that match TRBD1. The CDR3 totals 13 residues. Germline lookup yields CDR1 ENHRY and CDR2 SYGVKD. V shed 6 bases and J 5 bases; nucleotides not matched to a gene: 4.

This clone has just one count. The chain combines TRBV10-3 with TRBJ2-6, with 13 bases lining up with TRBD2. The CDR3 is 17 residues long. With V trimmed by 6 bases and J by 2 bases, 4 bases remained unmatched. The germline V gene has CDR1 ENHRY and CDR2 SYGVKD. The CDR3 coding sequence is TGTGCCATCAGAGATGGACTAGCGGGAGCTGGGGCCAACGTCCTGACTTTC. Translating gives CAIRDGLAGAGANVLTF.

This chain uses TRBV7-2 with TRBJ2-3; TRBD1 aligns across 9 bases. V lost 4 bases, J lost 3 bases, and 14 bases stayed unmatched. The CDR3 extends over 18 amino acids. CDR1 is SGHTA, CDR2 FQGNSA, per germline. The CDR3 spells CASSSVAGTGCLTDTQYF. CDR3 DNA: TGTGCCAGCAGCTCCGTGGCGGGGACAGGGTGTCTAACAGATACGCAGTATTTT.

The J gene is TRBJ2-1, the V gene TRBV5-6, with 8 bases lining up with TRBD1. V was clipped by 3 bases and J by 9 bases; unmatched bases: 11. The CDR3 contains 15 residues. Germline-derived CDR1 and CDR2 are SGHDT and YYEEEE. CDR3 residues: CASSWGTGPSVEQFF. CDR3 nucleotides: TGTGCCAGCAGCTGGGGGACAGGTCCATCGGTTGAGCAGTTCTTC. The entire variable domain, with the rest obtained from reference TRBV5-6 and TRBJ2-1, is as follows: DAGVTQSPTHLIKTRGQQVTLRCSPKSGHDTVSWYQQALGQGPQFIFQYYEEEERQRGNFPDRFSGHQFPNYSSELNVNALLLGDSALYLCASSWGTGPSVEQFFGPGTRLTVL.

This chain joins TRBV27 and TRBJ2-7, with a weak D call TRBD2 (6 bases). The length of the CDR3 is 14 residues. CDR1 and CDR2 from the germline V gene are MNHEY and SMNVEV (reference sequence). Trimming took off 0 bases at V and 3 bases at J, with 9 bases between the two ends. The CDR3 loop reads CASSLSTGGYEQYF. The CDR3 DNA follows: TGTGCCAGCAGTTTATCGACCGGGGGCTACGAGCAGTACTTC.

Only one count was recorded for this clone. V is TRBV12-5 and J is TRBJ1-5; 11 bases fit TRBD1. The V segment lost 1 base and the J segment 2 bases; nucleotides outside the gene matches: 4. The CDR3 contains 17 residues. CDR1 and CDR2 from the germline V gene are LGHNT and FRNRAP. Written as DNA, the CDR3 is TGTGCTAGTGGTTTGGGGACAGGGGGCACTGGCAATCAGCCCCAGCATTTT. Translated: CASGLGTGGTGNQPQHF.

The gene calls are TRBV6-5 and TRBJ2-3, with 7 positions matching TRBD2. This CDR3 contains 15 residues. Germline trimming cut 8 bases from V and 0 bases from J; bases unmatched to any gene: 8. In germline, CDR1 is MNHEY, CDR2 SVGAGI. This CDR3 is CASGRTRPSTDTQYF. CDR3 DNA sequence: TGTGCCAGCGGTCGGACTAGACCTAGCACAGATACGCAGTATTTT.

This clone has only one observation. The gene calls are TRBV5-8 and TRBJ1-4; D gene unclear. The CDR3 sequence is 14 residues long. Germline V gives CDR1 SGHTS, CDR2 YDEGEE. The V end lost 5 bases, the J end lost 7 bases, and 15 bases lay between the germline ends. Written as DNA, the CDR3 is TGTGCCAGCAGAGGACTAGGATTAGCTGAAAAACTGTTTTTT. Translation gives CASRGLGLAEKLFF.

V gene TRBV19 combines with J gene TRBJ1-1, with D possibly TRBD1 on 6 matching bases. Germline CDR1 reads LNHDA; CDR2 reads SQIVND (reference sequence). Deletions cut 5 bases from V and 1 base from J, with 14 bases between. This CDR3 spans 15 amino acids. The CDR3 sequence: CASSGIGGANTEAFF. The CDR3 region has the DNA TGTGCCAGTAGTGGTATTGGGGGCGCGAACACTGAAGCTTTCTTT. Full variable domain (remainder filled in from reference TRBV19 and TRBJ1-1): DGGITQSPKYLFRKEGQNVTLSCEQNLNHDAMYWYRQDPGQGLRLIYYSQIVNDFQKGDIAEGYSVSREKKESFPLTVTSAQKNPTAFYLCASSGIGGANTEAFFGQGTRLTVV.

CDR3 nucleotide sequence: TGCAGCGTCGGTACAGGGGAAGATACGCAGTATTTT. Its protein is CSVGTGEDTQYF. The chain joins TRBV29-1 to TRBJ2-3; 7 nucleotides agree with TRBD1. The CDR3 sequence is 12 residues long. The V and J ends lost 6 bases and 5 bases, in that order; junction bases with no gene match: 5. CDR1 is SQVTM, CDR2 ANQGSEA, per germline.

This clone was seen a single time. This chain links TRBV28 with TRBJ2-7; TRBD1 might be the D (5 bases). CDR1 and CDR2 from the germline V gene are MDHEN and SYDVKM. This CDR3 has 15 amino acids. Trimming shortened V by 9 bases and J by 0 bases, and 18 bases separated the two germline ends. This CDR3 reads CASLDSTSFSYEQYF. DNA for the CDR3: TGTGCCAGTTTAGACAGTACCTCTTTCTCCTACGAGCAGTACTTC.

The gene calls are TRBV7-9 and TRBJ2-1; D is perhaps TRBD1 (6 bases). V lost 3 bases and J lost 7, with 16 bases in between. The germline gives CDR1 SEHNR, CDR2 FQNEAQ (reference sequence). The CDR3 is made up of 15 amino acids. The CDR3 nucleotides are TGTGCCAGCAGCTTGGGCAGGGGAGTAATTAATGAGCAGTTCTTC. Translated, it gives CASSLGRGVINEQFF.

This rearrangement joins TRBV6-5 to TRBJ2-7; D perhaps matches TRBD1 (6 bases). V lost 0 bases and J lost 2, with 11 bases in between. The CDR3 extends over 15 amino acids. The V gene's germline CDR1 is MNHEY and CDR2 SVGAGI. The CDR3, as DNA: TGTGCCAGCAGTTACTCCCAGGGGCCCCCCTACGAGCAGTACTTC. It encodes CASSYSQGPPYEQYF.

Points on this clone: An end of the junction differs from the germline gene, which may be a read error. J is TRBJ2-5 and V is TRBV7-9; TRBD2 matches 10 bases. The CDR3 length is 16 residues. Germline V gives CDR1 SEHNR, CDR2 FQNEAQ (reference sequence). DNA for the CDR3: TGTTCCAGCAGCTGGACTAGCGGACGCTTGCTAGAGACCCAGTACTTC. As protein: CSSSWTSGRLLETQYF. Full variable domain (outside the CDR3, taken from reference TRBV7-9 and TRBJ2-5): DTGVSQNPRHKITKRGQNVTFRCDPISEHNRLYWYRQTLGQGPEFLTYFQNEAQLEKSRLLSDRFSAERPKGSFSTLEIQRTEQGDSAMYLCSSSWTSGRLLETQYFGPGTRLLVL.

This chain links TRBV7-2 with TRBJ2-3, with 7 bases aligning to TRBD2. The J segment lost 1 base and the V segment lost 2 bases, leaving 12 bases of the junction unmatched. The germline CDR1 and CDR2 sequences are SGHTA and FQGNSA. The CDR3 runs 18 residues. The CDR3 DNA reads TGTGCCAGCAGCTTAAGATGGTCTCGGGGGAGGGGCACAGATACGCAGTATTTT. Protein product: CASSLRWSRGRGTDTQYF.

CDR3 loop: CASSLRTSYEQYF. In DNA, the CDR3 is TGTGCCAGCAGCTTGAGGACTAGCTACGAGCAGTACTTC. This chain joins TRBV7-2 and TRBJ2-7; 7 bases line up with TRBD2. The V gene end was trimmed by 3 bases and the J gene end by 3 bases; junction bases not matched to a gene: 2. The CDR3 sequence is 13 residues long. The V gene's germline CDR1 is SGHTA and CDR2 FQGNSA.

The chain has TRBV2 and TRBJ1-2; the match to TRBD1 covers 10 bases. V lost 0 bases, J lost 7 bases, and 8 bases stayed unmatched. The CDR3 covers 16 residues. In germline, CDR1 is SNHLY, CDR2 FYNNEI. The CDR3 loop reads CASSEALRDRGGGYTF. The CDR3 DNA reads TGTGCCAGCAGTGAAGCGCTTCGGGACAGGGGAGGTGGCTACACCTTC.

Only one count was recorded for this clone. The gene calls are TRBV4-3 and TRBJ2-3; 8 bases fit TRBD2. Germline V lookup: CDR1 LGHNA, CDR2 YSLEER. After removal of 0 bases from V and 0 bases from J, the junction contained 5 bases not matched to a gene. This CDR3 region has 17 residues. CDR3 sequence: CASSQEPSGGSTDTQYF. CDR3 DNA: TGCGCCAGCAGCCAAGAACCCAGCGGGGGTAGCACAGATACGCAGTATTTT.

This clone appeared a single time. V usage is TRBV6-1 and J usage is TRBJ1-5, with D possibly TRBD1 on 5 matching bases. This CDR3 has 15 amino acids. Trimming pared 5 bases from V and 4 bases from J, leaving 15 bases between. Per germline, CDR1 MNHNS and CDR2 SASEGT. Here the CDR3 reads CASSTIGGGNQPQHF. The CDR3 DNA reads as TGTGCCAGCAGTACAATCGGGGGTGGAAATCAGCCCCAGCATTTT.

The chain carries TRBV6-1 and TRBJ2-2, with D unresolved. This CDR3 is 16 amino acids long. Trimming removed 1 base at V and 4 bases at J, with 13 bases between. In germline, CDR1 is MNHNS, CDR2 SASEGT. The DNA for the CDR3 is TGTGCCAGCAGTGAAGGTTTCGCTAGGTCCACCGGGGAGCTGTTTTTT. Protein sequence: CASSEGFARSTGELFF.

This clone was detected once. The rearrangement joins TRBV7-2 to TRBJ2-3, with 10 bases lining up with TRBD1. The CDR3 is 15 residues long. The V gene end was trimmed by 2 bases and the J gene end by 5 bases; junction bases not matched to a gene: 4. Germline V gene data show CDR1 as SGHTA and CDR2 as FQGNSA. CDR3 DNA: TGTGCCAGCAGCTTAAGACAGGGGGCAAAAGATACGCAGTATTTT. It translates to CASSLRQGAKDTQYF.

This chain connects TRBV11-1 to TRBJ1-2; D unclear. Trimming took 2 bases from V and 5 from J, leaving 15 bases between them. The CDR3 has 15 residues. CDR1 and CDR2 from the germline V gene are SGHAT and FQDESV (reference sequence). The CDR3 reads CASSLIGEGVYGYTF. The CDR3 DNA is TGTGCCAGCAGCTTAATCGGCGAGGGCGTATATGGCTACACCTTC.

The chain is built from TRBV15 and TRBJ1-5, with D maybe TRBD1 (5 bases). CDR3 size: 15 residues. Germline V gene sequence: CDR1 LNHNV, CDR2 YYDKDF (reference sequence). Trimming shortened V by 0 bases and J by 2 bases, and 8 bases separated the two germline ends. As DNA, the CDR3 is TGTGCCACCAGCAGAGAAGGAGGGGGCAATCAGCCCCAGCATTTT. Encoded protein: CATSREGGGNQPQHF. Complete variable domain (other parts from reference TRBV15 and TRBJ1-5): DAMVIQNPRYQVTQFGKPVTLSCSQTLNHNVMYWYQQKSSQAPKLLFHYYDKDFNNEADTPDNFQSRRPNTSFCFLDIRSPGLGDTAMYLCATSREGGGNQPQHFGDGTRLSIL.

This rearrangement joins TRBV5-1 to TRBJ2-5; D gene uncertain. CDR1 and CDR2 from the germline V gene are SGHRS and YFSETQ. The CDR3 is 16 amino acids. Trimming took 0 bases from V and 5 from J, leaving 17 bases between them. In DNA, the CDR3 is TGCGCCAGCAGCTTGGGAGCAACCACCAACGAGGAGACCCAGTACTTC. It encodes CASSLGATTNEETQYF.

V and J are TRBV9 and TRBJ2-3; 8 nucleotides agree with TRBD2. The ends lost 3 bases at V and 5 bases at J; junction bases unmatched: 5. The CDR3 sequence is 14 residues long. CDR1 SGDLS and CDR2 YYNGEE come from the germline V gene. Here the CDR3 DNA reads TGTGCCAGCAGCGGAGTAGCGGGAATAGATACGCAGTATTTT. Its translation is CASSGVAGIDTQYF.

V is TRBV6-5 and J is TRBJ2-1; weak D call: TRBD1 (5 bases). Trimming took 6 bases from V and 7 from J, leaving 16 bases between them. The germline V gene has CDR1 MNHEY and CDR2 SVGAGI. The CDR3 runs to 14 residues. For the CDR3, the DNA is TGTGCCAGCAGACCGACAGCCTCTAGAAATGAGCAGTTCTTC. This codes for CASRPTASRNEQFF.